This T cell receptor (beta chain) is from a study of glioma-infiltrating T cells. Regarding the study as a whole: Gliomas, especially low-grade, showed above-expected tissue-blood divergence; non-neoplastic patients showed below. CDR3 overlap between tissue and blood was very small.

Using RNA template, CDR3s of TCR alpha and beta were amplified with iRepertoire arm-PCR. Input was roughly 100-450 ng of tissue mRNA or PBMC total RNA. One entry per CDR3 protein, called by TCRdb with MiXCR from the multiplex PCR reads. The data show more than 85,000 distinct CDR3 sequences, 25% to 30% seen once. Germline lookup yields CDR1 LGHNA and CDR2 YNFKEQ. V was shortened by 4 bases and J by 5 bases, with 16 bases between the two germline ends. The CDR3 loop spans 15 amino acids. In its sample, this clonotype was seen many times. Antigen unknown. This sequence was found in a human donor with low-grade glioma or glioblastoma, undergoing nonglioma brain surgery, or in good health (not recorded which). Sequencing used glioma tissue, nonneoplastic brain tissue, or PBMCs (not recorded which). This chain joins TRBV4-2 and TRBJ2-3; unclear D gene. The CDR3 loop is CASSPRGLTQDTQYF. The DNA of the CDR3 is TGTGCCAGCAGCCCACGAGGCCTTACTCAAGATACGCAGTATTTT.